The source of this TCR beta chain is a study of identical twins. Findings of the study overall: Cord blood beta clonotypes present at high abundance carried fewer insertions; no such pattern appeared in memory repertoires. The study found that models underestimated out-of-frame TCR alpha sharing in monozygotic twins.

Unique molecular identifiers were present on the cDNA, and a universal primer site came from template switching. TCRdb reanalysed the 5' RACE reads using MiXCR and keeps one entry per CDR3 protein. The sample consists of 500,000 or so distinct CDR3 sequences, 14% of them appearing once. Healthy Caucasians alone served as donors. Concerning this clonotype itself: Its antigen is unidentified.

This CDR3 contains 14 residues. Germline-derived CDR1 and CDR2 are SGHNT and YENEEA. The ends were cut back, 4 bases at V and 1 base at J, with 9 bases in the middle. These data also formed part of another study, on yellow fever vaccine responses in identical twins.

This receptor was obtained from a young woman in good health. What was sequenced was CD4+ T cells sorted from blood. The chain has TRBV11-3 and TRBJ2-3, with D unresolved. The CDR3 DNA is TGTGCCAGCAGCTCCCACCGGGGCACAGATACGCAGTATTTT. Residues: CASSSHRGTDTQYF.